This record concerns one T cell receptor (beta chain) sequence. This clonotype was counted many times. Its recognized antigen is unknown. No base qualities exist here, and no much larger clone lies one base off it. For repertoire sequencing, TCR beta CDR3 regions were amplified from RNA transcripts. The first round of RT-PCR was done with HTBI primers and the Qiagen OneStep RT-PCR kit, and was followed by a second round of multiplex PCR, then size selection and purification. The libraries underwent paired-end sequencing with 100 bp reads on an Illumina HiSeq2000. Per the original workflow: SOAPnuke was used for read processing, and reads with adapters, uncalled bases, a mean Phred below 15, or no exact constant-primer or identifier match were discarded. COPE v1.2.5 was used to merge the high-quality paired reads. Each unique nucleotide sequence was defined as a clonotype, and clonotypes were aligned to IMGT TRB V, D and J references with MiTCR v1.1. The analysis was limited to V-J combinations with a frequency above 0.0001, which together covered over 99% of the repertoires. A TCR clonal expansion and chaos score per V-J combination was defined as the ratio of F50 clonal expansion to chaos observed in the TCRdist matrix. Welch's t-statistics and random forest were used to narrow the features down to more than 10 V-J combinations, which were then fed into a naive Bayes classifier. Thyroid-blood repertoire similarity was quantified with the Morisita-Horn index. TCRdb reworked the public reads: Q25 trimming with fastp, MiXCR clone assembly, productive beta chains retained. All rows with the same CDR3 protein become a single entry with the most common DNA and genes. TCRdb, not the authors, supplied the V and J calls. In all, the sample holds 200,000 to 250,000 distinct CDR3 sequences, and approximately 21% of those were seen once. The ten largest clones take up roughly 39% of the sample.

This entry comes from a study of Graves' ophthalmopathy and Graves' hyperthyroidism (dated 2018 in TCRdb). Describing the broader study: Peripheral blood was collected at initial diagnosis, prior to any treatment. To explore V-J signatures that separate ophthalmopathy from hyperthyroidism, a discovery set of 100 patients was enrolled, consisting of roughly 45 with ophthalmopathy and under 65 with stable hyperthyroidism. In total, 135 blood samples were TCR-sequenced: under 45 ophthalmopathy, about 75 hyperthyroidism and some 17 hyperthyroidism-to-ophthalmopathy patients. The 90 to 100 discovery patients were randomly divided into training and test sets at a 7:3 ratio. In more than five hyperthyroidism patients, T-cell repertoires of thyroid tissue and blood were compared. The independent validation cohort included 18 to 20 hyperthyroidism patients plus 17 patients who later progressed from hyperthyroidism to ophthalmopathy. To tell Graves' ophthalmopathy apart from Graves' hyperthyroidism, and to predict which patients would progress to ophthalmopathy, the study relied on TCR beta repertoire signatures. Following sampling, methimazole starting at 30 mg daily was administered to hyperthyroidism patients, and high-dose intravenous methylprednisolone was administered to ophthalmopathy patients. General findings and caveats noted by the study authors: In validation, the model predicted ophthalmopathy progression with more than 55% sensitivity and around 72% specificity; 12 predicted patients were CT-confirmed with GO in a median of approximately six months. Ophthalmopathy was separated from stable hyperthyroidism by the 13-signature model with about 90% sensitivity and around 81% specificity in cross-validation and with 80%/75% in the test set. Among expanded thyroid clonotypes with frequency above 0.001, most also showed up in blood, which suggests that blood repertoires may reflect the thyroid immune response. Sample size was not statistically predetermined, and group allocation was not concealed from the investigators.

Ophthalmopathy patients were characterized by moderately to severely active disease, a Clinical Activity Score of at least 3, a NOSPECS grade of at least 4, and a disease duration under 3 months. Anyone with other autoimmune diseases, uncontrolled infections, pregnancy or lactation was excluded from the study. Clinical symptoms, serum thyroxine, TRAb, thyroid ultrasound and orbital computed tomography formed the basis of the diagnosis. PBMCs were isolated from about 9.1 ml of fresh peripheral blood by Ficoll-Paque density gradient centrifugation. Total RNA was extracted using Trizol reagent, and RNA quality was checked on an Agilent 2100 Bioanalyzer. The source of this sequence is a woman aged 50 to 65 with Graves' ophthalmopathy. Donor details come from another sample of the same person, matched by shared clones. The sequenced material came from peripheral blood.

This receptor has the CDR3 CASSLGGANTEAFF. The DNA reads TGTGCCAGCAGCTTAGGGGGGGCCAACACTGAAGCTTTCTTT. Recombination connected TRBV7-9 to TRBJ1-1, with TRBD1 tentatively as D gene (6 bases match). Including the terminal cysteine and phenylalanine, the CDR3 comprises 14 residues. Only the CDR3 portion is preserved as DNA: 42 bases, with reading frame beginning at the first base. V is pared back by 1 base and J by 2 bases, with 8 bases lying between the germline termini. Sequences SEHNR (CDR1) and FQNEAQ (CDR2) are obtained from the germline V gene (reference sequence). Joined to the reference TRBV7-9 and TRBJ1-1 proteins, this CDR3 gives the full variable domain: DTGVSQNPRHKITKRGQNVTFRCDPISEHNRLYWYRQTLGQGPEFLTYFQNEAQLEKSRLLSDRFSAERPKGSFSTLEIQRTEQGDSAMYLCASSLGGANTEAFFGQGTRLTVV.